Presented here are 2 T cell receptor beta chains from one specimen sequenced in a study of T cell responses to AZD1222 COVID-19 vaccine. Method: immunoSEQ multiplex PCR; TCRdb's copy keeps in-frame clones and lacks some. The sample has 99,000 or so clones, roughly 87% seen once. The sample was peripheral blood, taken on day 0 of AZD1222 vaccination. Source of these receptors: an adult in good health.

The CDR3 region is CASSSGTGDSPLHF. The CDR3, as DNA: TGTGCCAGCAGCTCCGGGACAGGGGATTCACCCCTCCACTTT. The chain joins TRBV6-2 or TRBV6-3 to TRBJ1-6; 10 bases agree with TRBD1. The V gene's germline CDR1 is MNHEY and CDR2 SVGEGT. J was trimmed by 8 bases and V by 6 bases; bases with no gene match: 4. The CDR3 is made up of 14 amino acids.

The chain is built from TRBV29-1 and TRBJ2-7; TRBD1 aligns across 7 bases. The CDR3 consists of 14 residues. Germline V CDR1 and CDR2: SQVTM, ANQGSEA. Trimming took 6 bases from V and 2 from J; bases not matched to a gene: 10. In nucleotides, the CDR3 is TGCAGCGTCCGAGGGACAGATACTCCCTACGAGCAGTACTTC. Its translation is CSVRGTDTPYEQYF.